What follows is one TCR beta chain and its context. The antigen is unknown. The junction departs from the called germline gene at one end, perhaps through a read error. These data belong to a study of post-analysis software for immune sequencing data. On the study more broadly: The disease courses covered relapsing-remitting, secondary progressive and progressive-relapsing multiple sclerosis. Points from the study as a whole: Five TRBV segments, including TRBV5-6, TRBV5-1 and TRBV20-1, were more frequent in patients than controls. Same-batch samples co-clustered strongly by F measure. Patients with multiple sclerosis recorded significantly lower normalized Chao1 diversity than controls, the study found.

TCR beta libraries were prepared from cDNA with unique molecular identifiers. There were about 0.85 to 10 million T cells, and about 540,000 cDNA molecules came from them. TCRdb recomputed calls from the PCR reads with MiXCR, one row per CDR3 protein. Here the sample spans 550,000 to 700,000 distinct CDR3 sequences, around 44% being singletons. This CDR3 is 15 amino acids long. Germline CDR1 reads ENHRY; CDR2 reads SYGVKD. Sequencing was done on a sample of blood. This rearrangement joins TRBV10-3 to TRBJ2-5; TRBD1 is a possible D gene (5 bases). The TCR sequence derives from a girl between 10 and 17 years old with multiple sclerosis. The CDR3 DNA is TGTGCCATCAAGCAGGGCGGTCGCCTCCAAGGGACCCAGTACTTC. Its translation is CAIKQGGRLQGTQYF.